Below, one T cell receptor beta chain is given with its context. Its antigen is not identified. Per the germline V gene, CDR1 is WNHNN and CDR2 is SYGVQD (reference sequence). This CDR3 is built from 15 residues. Trimming pared 0 bases from V and 10 bases from J, leaving 16 bases between. These data originate in a study of shared clonotypes between healthy human individuals. Study-level points and caveats: Across a handful of donors, naive CD4 shared 5% to 6.5%, naive CD8 approximately 3.5%, memory CD4 over 2%, memory CD8 about 0.4%.

Repertoires were generated with immunoSEQ multiplex PCR, while TCRdb's copy carries only in-frame clones and drops some. The top ten clones hold approximately 1.2% of a sample with around 2,000,000 clones, approximately 95% of them seen once. Naive CD8 cells lacked CD45RO, underwent positive selection for CCR7 and left out terminally differentiated effector memory CD45RA+ cells. The chain uses TRBV10-1 and TRBJ2-1; TRBD2 is a possible D gene (6 bases). The source is a man aged 18-30 years in good health. Sequenced input: naive CD8+ T cells sorted from blood. CDR3 in amino acids: CASSESLEGNLEQFF. DNA for the CDR3: TGCGCCAGCAGTGAGTCGCTGGAGGGAAATTTGGAGCAGTTCTTC.